The next 8 T cell receptor beta chains were all read from a single sample in a study of cytomegalovirus exposure and HLA in healthy donors. Amplification used 60 Vbeta primers and 13 Jbeta primers. This table comes from immunoSEQ multiplex PCR, and its TCRdb copy is limited to in-frame clones, with some not included. The table lists about 170,000 clones, approximately 79% of them singletons. The sequenced material came from PBMCs. All receptors derive from a man aged 35 to 55 in good health and CMV-seropositive.

The rearrangement links TRBV5-3 to TRBJ1-5; 7 positions match TRBD1. TRBV5-3 is assigned to the ORF class and has an uncertain function. V was pared by 1 base and J by 0 bases, with 7 bases of the junction left unmatched. The CDR3 has 17 residues. The CDR3 nucleotides read TGTGCCAGAAGCTTGTGCAGGGGGACGTATAGCAATCAGCCCCAGCATTTT. This codes for CARSLCRGTYSNQPQHF.

This clone was seen once. The J gene is TRBJ1-3, the V gene TRBV19, with D perhaps TRBD1 (6 bases). The CDR3 is 17 amino acids. V lost 5 bases to trimming and J lost 2 bases, with 19 bases between them. Germline V gene data show CDR1 as LNHDA and CDR2 as SQIVND (reference sequence). The chain's CDR3 is CASSSPGQSRPGNTIYF. In DNA form, the CDR3 reads TGTGCCAGTAGTTCTCCCGGACAGTCAAGACCTGGAAACACCATATATTTT.

The chain carries TRBV7-2 and TRBJ2-4; D possibly corresponds to TRBD1 (8 bases). This CDR3 has 14 amino acids. Germline values: CDR1 SGHTA, CDR2 FQGNSA. V lost 3 bases, J lost 8 bases, and 14 bases lay in between. CDR3 coding DNA: TGTGCCAGCAGCTTTCGGACAGGGAGGGACATTCAGTACTTC. It encodes CASSFRTGRDIQYF.

The chain carries TRBV7-3 and TRBJ2-3; 7 bases are a match to TRBD2. Per the germline V gene, CDR1 is SGHTA and CDR2 is FQGTGA. Losses at the gene ends were 7 bases for V and 4 bases for J; bases not matched to a gene: 11. The CDR3 loop spans 15 amino acids. Written as DNA, the CDR3 is TGTGCCAGCACAAAAACGGGACTATCGTCAGATACGCAGTATTTT. Its protein product is CASTKTGLSSDTQYF.

The chain is built from TRBV27 and TRBJ1-4, with a tentative D call TRBD1 (5 bases). The CDR3 loop spans 14 amino acids. The V and J ends lost 5 bases and 5 bases respectively, with 12 bases between them. Germline CDR1 and CDR2: MNHEY and SMNVEV (reference sequence). CDR3 in amino acids: CASSVMGGNEKLFF. As DNA, the CDR3 is TGTGCCAGCAGTGTGATGGGGGGGAATGAAAAACTGTTTTTT.

The chain has TRBV9 and TRBJ1-3; TRBD1 is a possible D gene (6 bases). Trimming removed 0 bases at V and 0 bases at J, with 16 bases between. Germline CDR1 and CDR2: SGDLS and YYNGEE. The CDR3 is made up of 18 amino acids. DNA for the CDR3: TGTGCCAGCAGCGTAGGAGTTGGCAGGGGCAACTCTGGAAACACCATATATTTT. Its translation is CASSVGVGRGNSGNTIYF.

The rearrangement joins TRBV10-3 to TRBJ2-5; tentatively, D is TRBD1 (6 bases). This CDR3 is built from 16 residues. The germline CDR1 and CDR2 sequences are ENHRY and SYGVKD. V lost 0 bases to trimming and J lost 4 bases, with 15 bases between them. CDR3 amino acids: CAISESGQFTGETQYF. The CDR3 DNA reads as TGTGCCATCAGTGAGTCCGGACAGTTCACAGGAGAGACCCAGTACTTC.

V gene TRBV13 combines with J gene TRBJ2-1, with D possibly matching TRBD1 (6 bases). This CDR3 region has 16 residues. The V and J ends lost 3 bases and 2 bases respectively, with 14 bases between them. CDR1 and CDR2 (germline): PRHDT, FYEKMQ (reference sequence). The CDR3 protein is CASSLRGINTYNEQFF. Written as DNA, the CDR3 is TGTGCCAGCAGCTTGAGGGGGATTAACACCTACAATGAGCAGTTCTTC.